The next 20 T cell receptor beta chains were all read from a single sample in a study of PD-L1 blockade in urothelial cancer. Some clones are missing from TCRdb's copy, which holds only in-frame ones; the method was immunoSEQ multiplex PCR. The sample yields fewer than 100,000 clones, roughly 80% seen once. Specified time point: pretreatment peripheral blood. The sample was PBMCs, taken around atezolizumab (anti-PD-L1) treatment. The receptors shown here come from a man aged 35-49 years with urothelial cancer.

The V gene is TRBV23-1, the J gene TRBJ2-5; 7 nucleotides match TRBD1. TRBV23-1 is an ORF; its function is uncertain. Trimming at V came to 5 bases and at J to 1 base, leaving 7 bases not matched to a gene. This CDR3 is built from 15 residues. The CDR3 DNA follows: TGCGCCAGCAGTAGTGTGGACAGGTCCCAAGAGACCCAGTACTTC. Amino acid sequence: CASSSVDRSQETQYF.

This chain uses TRBV4-1 with TRBJ1-2; tentative D call: TRBD1 (5 bases). Between the trimmed V and J ends, which lost 0 bases and 8 bases, there was a span of 19 bases. From germline, CDR1 is MGHRA and CDR2 YSYEKL. The CDR3 is 16 residues long. The CDR3 reads CASSQEDRRGIGGYTF. The CDR3 DNA reads TGCGCCAGCAGCCAAGAAGACCGACGGGGGATCGGGGGCTACACCTTC.

The rearrangement uses TRBV7-8 and TRBJ2-7, with TRBD1 as a possible D gene (5 bases). The CDR3 is 13 residues long. The germline V gene has CDR1 SGHVS and CDR2 FQNEAQ. Trimming removed 5 bases at V and 4 bases at J, with 12 bases between. The CDR3 DNA follows: TGTGCCAGCAGCCTCGTCAGGGCATACGAGCAGTACTTC. Amino acid sequence: CASSLVRAYEQYF.

The table lists this clone with a few counts. DNA for the CDR3: TGTGCCAGCAGCCCACAGGGGGCTGGAAACACCATATATTTT. It specifies CASSPQGAGNTIYF. The chain combines TRBV4-2 with TRBJ1-3; 8 bases line up with TRBD1. The CDR3 is 14 residues long. Losses at the gene ends were 4 bases for V and 2 bases for J; bases not matched to a gene: 1. CDR1 and CDR2 (germline): LGHNA, YNFKEQ.

This chain links TRBV27 with TRBJ2-7, with D possibly TRBD2 on 5 matching bases. This CDR3 region has 11 residues. The germline V gene encodes CDR1 MNHEY and CDR2 SMNVEV (reference sequence). V dropped 2 bases and J dropped 6 bases, with 5 bases sitting between them. CDR3 sequence: CASSLGGEQYF. The CDR3 region has the DNA TGTGCCAGCAGTTTAGGAGGCGAGCAGTACTTC.

The gene calls are TRBV21-1 and TRBJ2-3; the D segment call TRBD2 is taken from the table without a DNA check. TRBV21-1 is a pseudogene. The length of the CDR3 is 16 residues. CDR3 DNA: TGTGCCAGCAGCGCCCCCGGGAGGGGACCCACAGATACGCAGTATTTT. Protein: CASSAPGRGPTDTQYF.

The V and J genes are TRBV9 and TRBJ1-1; D gene unclear. V lost 3 bases and J 6 bases, leaving 12 bases between the germline ends. CDR1 and CDR2 from the germline V gene are SGDLS and YYNGEE. The CDR3 consists of 13 residues. The CDR3 is CASSAAGVAEAFF. As DNA, the CDR3 is TGTGCCAGCAGCGCAGCCGGGGTGGCTGAAGCTTTCTTT.

V gene TRBV19 combines with J gene TRBJ2-7; TRBD2 matches at 8 bases. From germline, CDR1 is LNHDA and CDR2 SQIVND (reference sequence). The CDR3 spans 14 residues. The CDR3 region is CATSSPGLGYEQYF. The CDR3 nucleotides are TGTGCTACGAGTAGTCCGGGACTAGGCTACGAGCAGTACTTC.

This clone has only a few counts. CDR3 sequence: CASSSLRYEQFF. Here the CDR3 DNA reads TGTGCCAGCAGCTCCTTGCGGTATGAGCAGTTCTTC. The J gene is TRBJ2-1, the V gene TRBV7-9; no definite D call. V shed 4 bases and J shed 8 bases, with 9 bases lying between them. The CDR3 has 12 amino acids. Germline V gives CDR1 SEHNR, CDR2 FQNEAQ (reference sequence).

The chain links TRBV6-5 to TRBJ2-3, with TRBD2 matching 9 bases. CDR1 MNHEY and CDR2 SVGAGI come from the germline V gene. The CDR3 is made up of 14 amino acids. J lost 4 bases, V lost 6 bases, and 5 bases had no gene match. CDR3 nucleotides: TGTGCCAGCAGCTGGACTAGCGTCGCAGATACGCAGTATTTT. Encoded protein: CASSWTSVADTQYF.

V usage is TRBV25-1 and J usage is TRBJ2-2; 7 bases are a match to TRBD1. There are 14 residues in the CDR3. Per the germline V gene, CDR1 is MGHDK and CDR2 is SYGVNS. V shed 4 bases, J shed 7 bases, and the junction held 6 bases outside the gene matches. The CDR3 here is CASSGQGTNGELFF. CDR3 nucleotide sequence: TGTGCCAGCAGTGGACAGGGTACGAACGGGGAGCTGTTTTTT.

The chain links TRBV27 to TRBJ2-3; TRBD1 matches 7 bases. Per germline, CDR1 MNHEY and CDR2 SMNVEV (reference sequence). The CDR3 sequence is 18 residues long. The V gene end was trimmed by 2 bases and the J gene end by 2 bases; junction bases not matched to a gene: 13. The DNA of the CDR3 is TGTGCCAGCAGTTTAAGTTTTTGGGACAGTTCCCTCACAGATACGCAGTATTTT. Amino acid sequence: CASSLSFWDSSLTDTQYF.

The gene calls are TRBV5-1 and TRBJ1-2, with no clear D. The CDR3 length is 13 residues. Germline CDR1 SGHRS, CDR2 YFSETQ. Trimming left V 1 base short and J 7 bases short, with 11 bases between. Written as DNA, the CDR3 is TGCGCCAGCAGCTTGAACCTTGGCGGTGGCTACACCTTC. This translates into CASSLNLGGGYTF.

V usage is TRBV6-1 and J usage is TRBJ1-1; D not certain. V was pared by 4 bases and J by 2 bases, with 5 bases between. Germline V gives CDR1 MNHNS, CDR2 SASEGT. CDR3 length equals 12 residues. In nucleotides, the CDR3 is TGTGCCAGCAGTGTGGCTAACACTGAAGCTTTCTTT. Its translation: CASSVANTEAFF.

The gene calls are TRBV7-9 and TRBJ2-1; D may be TRBD1 (5 bases). There are 17 residues in the CDR3. The germline gives CDR1 SEHNR, CDR2 FQNEAQ (reference sequence). Trimming shortened V by 5 bases and J by 3 bases, and 20 bases separated the two germline ends. CDR3 sequence reads: CASSPQFKSTVYNEQFF. CDR3 DNA sequence: TGTGCCAGCAGCCCGCAATTTAAATCGACAGTCTACAATGAGCAGTTCTTC.

The chain couples TRBV5-6 to TRBJ1-3, with unresolved D. From germline, CDR1 is SGHDT and CDR2 YYEEEE. The CDR3 is 13 residues long. The V and J ends lost 4 bases and 4 bases respectively, with 9 bases between them. The CDR3 sequence: CASSPPSGNTIYF. CDR3 DNA sequence: TGTGCCAGCAGCCCCCCCTCGGGAAACACCATATATTTT.

V gene TRBV11-3 combines with J gene TRBJ2-1; 12 nucleotides align to TRBD2. V was clipped by 5 bases and J by 6 bases; unmatched bases: 2. The CDR3 totals 14 residues. Germline V gene data show CDR1 as SGHNT and CDR2 as YENEEA. The CDR3: CASSPSGRVNEQFF. The CDR3 coding sequence is TGTGCCAGCAGCCCTAGCGGGAGGGTCAATGAGCAGTTCTTC.

This clone was observed once. This chain links TRBV11-3 with TRBJ2-2; no clear D. From germline, CDR1 is SGHNT and CDR2 YENEEA. This CDR3 is 13 amino acids long. V dropped 3 bases and J dropped 4 bases, with 6 bases sitting between them. The DNA of the CDR3 is TGTGCCAGCAGCTTTTCAGTCACCGGGGAGCTGTTTTTT. Its protein is CASSFSVTGELFF.

The chain uses TRBV18 and TRBJ2-5; 13 bases line up with TRBD2. CDR1 KGHSH and CDR2 LQKENI come from the germline V gene. V lost 2 bases, J lost 4 bases, and 10 bases stayed unmatched. The length of the CDR3 is 18 residues. The CDR3 region has the DNA TGTGCCAGCTCACCATTAAAGGGACTAGCGGGGATGGGAGAGACCCAGTACTTC. Its translation: CASSPLKGLAGMGETQYF.

The CDR3 protein is CASSVDRGRFGEQYF. The CDR3 DNA reads as TGTGCCAGTAGCGTCGACAGGGGGCGGTTTGGCGAGCAGTACTTC. The chain is built from TRBV19 and TRBJ2-7; 10 nucleotides match TRBD1. The CDR3 has 15 amino acids. CDR1 and CDR2 (germline): LNHDA, SQIVND (reference sequence). Germline trimming cut 6 bases from V and 6 bases from J; bases unmatched to any gene: 11.